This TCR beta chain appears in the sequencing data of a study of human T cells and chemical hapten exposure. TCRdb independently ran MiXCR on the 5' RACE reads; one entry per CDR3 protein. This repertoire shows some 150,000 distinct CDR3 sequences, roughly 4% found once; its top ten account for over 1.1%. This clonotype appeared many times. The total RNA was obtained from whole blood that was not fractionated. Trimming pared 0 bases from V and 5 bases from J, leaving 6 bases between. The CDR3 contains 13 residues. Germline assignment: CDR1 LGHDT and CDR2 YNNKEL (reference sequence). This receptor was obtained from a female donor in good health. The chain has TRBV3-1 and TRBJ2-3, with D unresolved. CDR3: CASSQDRQDTQYF. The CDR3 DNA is TGTGCCAGCAGCCAAGATCGACAAGATACGCAGTATTTT.